The TCR beta chain under discussion was sequenced for a study of T cells in localized non-small cell lung cancer. Whole-study findings and limits: Clonality of T cells reached its maximum in uninvolved adjacent lung, surpassing tumor.

On this clone itself: As yet, its antigen is unknown.

The germline gives CDR1 LNHDA, CDR2 SQIVND (reference sequence). V dropped 1 base and J dropped 7 bases, with 5 bases sitting between them. The CDR3 covers 13 residues. Assay: immunoSEQ multiplex PCR; the TCRdb copy retains only in-frame clones and omits some. Of tens of thousands of clones detected, 90% appear once; the ten largest clones hold approximately 2%. V is TRBV19 and J is TRBJ1-6; D is uncertain. Sequenced material: peripheral blood, taken before any cancer treatment. This sequence originates from a woman aged 40-69 years with stage I lung adenocarcinoma. For the CDR3, the DNA is TGTGCCAGTAGTATAGTGACAAATTCACCCCTCCACTTT. Its protein is CASSIVTNSPLHF.